This entry describes one T cell receptor (beta chain). Its antigen remains unknown. With 60 Vbeta and 13 Jbeta primers, the PCR was carried out. The assay was immunoSEQ multiplex PCR, and TCRdb's table has in-frame clones only and misses some. The sample contains fewer than 250,000 clones, around 80% of which appear only once. The germline V gene has CDR1 GTSNPN and CDR2 SVGIG (reference sequence). Trimming stripped 0 bases from V and 4 bases from J, with 7 bases between. This CDR3 is built from 13 residues. These data come from a study of cytomegalovirus exposure and HLA in healthy donors. Study outcomes and limitations: In an earlier analysis, in several hundred donors, most V segments appeared productive either ~90% or ~30% of the time. A later analysis linked a missense variant in DCLRE1C to the trimming of TCR beta V and J genes. In a later analysis, HLA-C alleles had the fewest associated TCRs, DRB1 alleles the most.

The chain carries TRBV30 and TRBJ1-5; D is undetermined. The source material was PBMCs. The clonotype originates from a man in his forties in good health and CMV-seronegative. CDR3 sequence (DNA): TGTGCCTGGAGTGTACGAGGAAATCAGCCCCAGCATTTT. It is translated as CAWSVRGNQPQHF.